This T cell receptor (beta chain) appears in the sequencing data of a study of blood T cell repertoires in COVID-19. On the study more broadly: T cells, B-cell-depleted T cells, or PBMCs provided the cDNA or gDNA that served as material.

The CDR3 covers 16 residues. V was cut by 5 bases and J by 4 bases, with 19 bases left in between. Germline lookup yields CDR1 LNHDA and CDR2 SQIVND (reference sequence). Per the study methods: Researchers report that nucleated cell counts were estimated from reference gene primer amplification. TCRdb's copy holds only in-frame clones and misses some; the assay was immunoSEQ multiplex PCR. That table is the source of V, J and clone size, and D and trimming were worked out from the DNA. The repertoire consists of over 130,000 clones, with approximately 84% occurring once and the leading ten covering more than 3%.

This clonotype originated in a woman aged 45-65 years with acute COVID-19. This chain uses TRBV19 with TRBJ2-3; D perhaps matches TRBD2 (7 bases). Sequenced: PBMCs or T cells enriched from blood (not recorded which). The CDR3: CASSGVAGAESDTQYF. CDR3 bases: TGTGCCAGTAGTGGCGTGGCGGGGGCGGAATCAGATACGCAGTATTTT.